This T cell receptor beta chain was identified in a study of Ad26.COV2.S vaccination and SARS-CoV-2 variants. Broader study findings: Compared with placebo recipients, vaccine recipients had higher spike-specific TCR breadth.

Stated treatment: around 19 received Ad26.COV2.S at low or high dose, single or two shots; 5 received placebo; per-sample allocation not given. The investigators took samples on day 63 after the first vaccine or placebo injection. Wuhan-strain SARS-CoV-2 spike was expressed by the Ad26 vector that made up the vaccine. TCRdb keeps only in-frame clones here, not all; method: immunoSEQ multiplex PCR. The sample has about 420,000 clones; approximately 90% are singletons. In regard to this clone: The antigen remains unidentified.

Germline V gene data show CDR1 as LNHDA and CDR2 as SQIVND (reference sequence). With 6 bases clipped from V and 6 bases from J, the junction kept 6 bases outside the gene matches. This CDR3 has 16 amino acids. The specimen comprised peripheral blood, sampled in a trial of Ad26.COV2.S vaccine versus placebo. The TCR originated in a person between 18 and 65 years old who received the Ad26.COV2.S COVID-19 vaccine or a placebo. V gene TRBV19 combines with J gene TRBJ2-3; 16 bases match TRBD2. The CDR3 reads CASSRGLAGGPDTQYF. The CDR3 bases are TGTGCCAGTAGCCGGGGACTAGCGGGGGGGCCCGATACGCAGTATTTT.